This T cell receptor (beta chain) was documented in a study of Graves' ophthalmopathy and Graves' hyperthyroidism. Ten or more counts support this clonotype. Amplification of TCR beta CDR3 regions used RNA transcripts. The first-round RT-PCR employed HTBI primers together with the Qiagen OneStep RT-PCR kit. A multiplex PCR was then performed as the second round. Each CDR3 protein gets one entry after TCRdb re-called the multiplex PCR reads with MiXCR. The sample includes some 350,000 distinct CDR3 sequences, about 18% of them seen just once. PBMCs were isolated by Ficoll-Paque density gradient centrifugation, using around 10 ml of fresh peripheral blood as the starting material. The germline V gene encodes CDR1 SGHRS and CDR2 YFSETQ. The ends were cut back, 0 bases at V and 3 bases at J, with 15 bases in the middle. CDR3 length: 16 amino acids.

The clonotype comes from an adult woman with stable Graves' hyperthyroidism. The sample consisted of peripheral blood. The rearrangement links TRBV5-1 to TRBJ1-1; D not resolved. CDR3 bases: TGCGCCAGCAGCTTGGCGGGGTTCCCGGTGGACACTGAAGCTTTCTTT. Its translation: CASSLAGFPVDTEAFF.